The entry below describes one TCR beta chain. Its antigen remains unknown. This entry is derived from a study of cytomegalovirus exposure and HLA in healthy donors. Study results and caveats: Common viral pathogens were later found to be apparently linked to several of the most significant clusters.

Looked up from germline, CDR1 is MNHEY and CDR2 is SVGAGI. Trimming pared 6 bases from V and 4 bases from J, leaving 10 bases between. This CDR3 contains 14 residues. This PCR relied on a set of 60 Vbeta primers and 13 Jbeta primers. Assay: immunoSEQ multiplex PCR; the TCRdb copy retains only in-frame clones and omits some. The table has about 150,000 clones, over 75% seen once. Sequencing used PBMCs. V and J are TRBV6-5 and TRBJ1-6; tentative D call: TRBD1 (6 bases). The clonotype comes from a male donor in good health and CMV-seronegative. The CDR3 is CASRLTGYNSPLHF. The CDR3 DNA is TGTGCCAGCAGGCTGACAGGTTATAATTCACCCCTCCACTTT.